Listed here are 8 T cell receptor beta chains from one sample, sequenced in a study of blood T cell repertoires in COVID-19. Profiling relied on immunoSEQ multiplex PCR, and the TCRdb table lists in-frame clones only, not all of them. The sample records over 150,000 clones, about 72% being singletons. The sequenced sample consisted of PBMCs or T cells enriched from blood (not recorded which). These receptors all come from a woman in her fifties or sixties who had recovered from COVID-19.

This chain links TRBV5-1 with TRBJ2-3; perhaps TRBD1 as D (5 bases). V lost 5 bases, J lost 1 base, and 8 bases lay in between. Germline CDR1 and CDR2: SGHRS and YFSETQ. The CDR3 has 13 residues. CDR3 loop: CASRMTGTDTQYF. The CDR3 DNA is TGCGCCAGCAGGATGACAGGCACAGATACGCAGTATTTT.

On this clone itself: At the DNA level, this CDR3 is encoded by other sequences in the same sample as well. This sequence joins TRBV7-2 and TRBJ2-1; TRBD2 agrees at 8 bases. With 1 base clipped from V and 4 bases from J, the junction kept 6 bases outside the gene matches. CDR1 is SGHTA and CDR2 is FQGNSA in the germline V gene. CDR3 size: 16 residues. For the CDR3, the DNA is TGTGCCAGCAGCTTAGTTGGAACTAGCGGTTACAATGAGCAGTTCTTC. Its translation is CASSLVGTSGYNEQFF. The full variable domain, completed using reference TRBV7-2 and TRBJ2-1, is GAGVSQSPSNKVTEKGKDVELRCDPISGHTALYWYRQSLGQGLEFLIYFQGNSAPDKSGLPSDRFSAERTGGSVSTLTIQRTQQEDSAVYLCASSLVGTSGYNEQFFGPGTRLTVL.

The CDR3, as DNA: TGTGCCAGCAGCGTAAGAGCGAACAATGAGCAGTTCTTC. Amino acid sequence: CASSVRANNEQFF. The rearrangement uses TRBV9 and TRBJ2-1; no clear D gene. Germline loops: CDR1 SGDLS, CDR2 YYNGEE. V lost 1 base, J lost 5 bases, and 7 bases lay in between. This CDR3 is built from 13 residues.

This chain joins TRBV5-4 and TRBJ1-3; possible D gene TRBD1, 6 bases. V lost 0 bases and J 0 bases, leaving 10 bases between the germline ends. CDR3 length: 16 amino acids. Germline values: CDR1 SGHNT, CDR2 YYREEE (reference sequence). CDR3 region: CASSLGPGASGNTIYF. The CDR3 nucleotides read TGTGCCAGCAGCTTGGGTCCAGGGGCCTCTGGAAACACCATATATTTT.

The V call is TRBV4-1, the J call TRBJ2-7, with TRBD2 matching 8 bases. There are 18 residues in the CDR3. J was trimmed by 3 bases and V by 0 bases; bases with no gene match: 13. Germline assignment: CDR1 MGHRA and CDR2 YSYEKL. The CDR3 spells CASSQDSPEGTRRYEQYF. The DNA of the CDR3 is TGCGCCAGCAGCCAAGATTCCCCTGAGGGGACTAGGCGCTACGAGCAGTACTTC.

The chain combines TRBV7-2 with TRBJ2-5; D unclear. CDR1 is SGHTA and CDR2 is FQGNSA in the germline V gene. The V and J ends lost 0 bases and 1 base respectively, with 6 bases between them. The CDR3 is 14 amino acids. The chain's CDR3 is CASSLASSQETQYF. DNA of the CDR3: TGTGCCAGCAGCTTAGCGTCTTCCCAAGAGACCCAGTACTTC.

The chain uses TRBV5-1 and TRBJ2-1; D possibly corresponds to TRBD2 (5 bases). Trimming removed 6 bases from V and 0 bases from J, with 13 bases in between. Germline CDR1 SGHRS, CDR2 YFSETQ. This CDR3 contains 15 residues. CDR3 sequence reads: CASISESSSYNEQFF. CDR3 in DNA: TGCGCCAGCATTAGCGAATCCAGCTCCTACAATGAGCAGTTCTTC.

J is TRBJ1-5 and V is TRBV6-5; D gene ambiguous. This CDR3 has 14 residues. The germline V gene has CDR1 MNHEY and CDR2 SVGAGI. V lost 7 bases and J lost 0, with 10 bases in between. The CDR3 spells CASTEGSSNQPQHF. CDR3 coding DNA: TGTGCCAGCACCGAGGGAAGTAGCAATCAGCCCCAGCATTTT.